This T cell receptor beta chain was sequenced for a study of cytomegalovirus exposure and HLA in healthy donors. CDR1 LGHNA and CDR2 YSLEER come from the germline V gene. The CDR3 length is 16 residues. The ends lost 5 bases at V and 4 bases at J; junction bases unmatched: 8. The study ran its PCR with 60 Vbeta and 13 Jbeta primers. TCRdb's copy holds only in-frame clones and misses some; the assay was immunoSEQ multiplex PCR. In the table there are about 76,000 clones, around 80% of which are singletons. By proportion, this clone is medium-sized. The origin of this receptor is a male donor in good health and CMV-seropositive. This chain joins TRBV4-3 and TRBJ2-7; 13 bases are shared with TRBD2. The sample comprised PBMCs. Here the CDR3 reads CASSKARTSGSYEQYF. For the CDR3, the DNA is TGCGCCAGCAGCAAAGCCAGGACTAGCGGGAGTTACGAGCAGTACTTC.